This paragraph covers one T cell receptor (beta chain) sequence. The data were produced by immunoSEQ multiplex PCR, yet TCRdb's version contains in-frame clones alone and is incomplete. This sample yields 150,000 to 200,000 clones, of which roughly nine tenths are seen a single time; 1% to 1.5% belongs to the top ten. These data originate in a study of T cell responses to AZD1222 COVID-19 vaccine. CDR1 SGDLS and CDR2 YYNGEE come from the germline V gene. The CDR3 has 16 amino acids. The J segment lost 6 bases and the V segment lost 0 bases, leaving 8 bases of the junction unmatched. The gene calls are TRBV9 and TRBJ2-2; 7 bases are a match to TRBD1. This TCR was sampled from an adult who received the AZD1222 COVID-19 vaccine. The sequencing used peripheral blood, collected 28 days after the second AZD1222 dose. The CDR3 DNA is TGTGCCAGCAGCGTAGCTACAGGGGAAAGTTCCGGGGAGCTGTTTTTT. It specifies CASSVATGESSGELFF. The full variable domain, with the rest looked up from reference TRBV9 and TRBJ2-2, is DSGVTQTPKHLITATGQRVTLRCSPRSGDLSVYWYQQSLDQGLQFLIQYYNGEERAKGNILERFSAQQFPDLHSELNLSSLELGDSALYFCASSVATGESSGELFFGEGSRLTVL.